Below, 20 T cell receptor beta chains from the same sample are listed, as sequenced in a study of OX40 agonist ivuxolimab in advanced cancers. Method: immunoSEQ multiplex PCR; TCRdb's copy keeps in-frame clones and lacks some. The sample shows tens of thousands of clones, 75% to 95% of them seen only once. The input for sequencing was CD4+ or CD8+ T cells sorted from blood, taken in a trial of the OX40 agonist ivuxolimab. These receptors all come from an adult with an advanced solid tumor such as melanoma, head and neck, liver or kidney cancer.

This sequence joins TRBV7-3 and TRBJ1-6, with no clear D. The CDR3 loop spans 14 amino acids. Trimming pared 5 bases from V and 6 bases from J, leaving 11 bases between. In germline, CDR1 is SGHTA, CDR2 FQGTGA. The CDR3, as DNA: TGTGCCAGCAGCCCCCTGCACCTTAATTCACCCCTCCACTTT. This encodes CASSPLHLNSPLHF.

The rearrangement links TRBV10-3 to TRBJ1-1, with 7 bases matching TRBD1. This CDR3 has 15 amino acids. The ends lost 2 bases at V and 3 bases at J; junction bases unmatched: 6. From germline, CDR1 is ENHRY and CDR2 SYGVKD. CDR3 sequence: CAISEGPQGDTEAFF. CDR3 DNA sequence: TGTGCCATCAGTGAGGGGCCCCAGGGGGACACTGAAGCTTTCTTT.

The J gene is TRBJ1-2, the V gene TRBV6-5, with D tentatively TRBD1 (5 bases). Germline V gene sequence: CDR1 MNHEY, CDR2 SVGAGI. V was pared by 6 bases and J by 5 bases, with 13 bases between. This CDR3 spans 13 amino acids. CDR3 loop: CASSRDRGYGYTF. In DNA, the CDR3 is TGTGCCAGCAGCCGGGACCGCGGATATGGCTACACCTTC.

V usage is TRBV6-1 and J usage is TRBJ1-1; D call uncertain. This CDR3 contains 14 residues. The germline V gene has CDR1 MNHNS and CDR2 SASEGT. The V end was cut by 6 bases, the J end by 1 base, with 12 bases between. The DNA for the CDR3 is TGTGCCAGCAGGGGAGGCTTTGAGAACACTGAAGCTTTCTTT. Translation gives CASRGGFENTEAFF.

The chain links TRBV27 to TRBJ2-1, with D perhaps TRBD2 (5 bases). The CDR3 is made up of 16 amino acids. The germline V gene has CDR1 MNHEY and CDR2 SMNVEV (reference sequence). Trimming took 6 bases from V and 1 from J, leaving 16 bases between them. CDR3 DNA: TGTGCCAGCAGAAGTAACTCGCCGGGGTCCTACAATGAGCAGTTCTTC. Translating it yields CASRSNSPGSYNEQFF.

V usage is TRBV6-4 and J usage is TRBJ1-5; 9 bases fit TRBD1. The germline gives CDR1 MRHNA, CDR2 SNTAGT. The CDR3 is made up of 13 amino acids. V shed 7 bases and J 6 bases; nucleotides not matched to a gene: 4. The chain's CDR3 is CASKRQGVQPQHF. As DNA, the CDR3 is TGTGCCAGCAAAAGACAGGGGGTTCAGCCCCAGCATTTT.

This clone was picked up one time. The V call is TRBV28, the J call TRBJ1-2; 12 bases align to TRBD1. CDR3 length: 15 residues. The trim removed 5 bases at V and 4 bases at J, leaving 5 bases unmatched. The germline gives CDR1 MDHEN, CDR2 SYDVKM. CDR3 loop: CASSIGTGGIYGYTF. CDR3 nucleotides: TGTGCCAGCAGTATCGGGACAGGGGGCATCTATGGCTACACCTTC.

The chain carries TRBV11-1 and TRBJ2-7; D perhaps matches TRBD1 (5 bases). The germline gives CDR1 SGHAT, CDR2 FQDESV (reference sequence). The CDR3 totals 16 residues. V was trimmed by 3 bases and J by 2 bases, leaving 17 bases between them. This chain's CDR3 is CASSLGGRALAYEQYF. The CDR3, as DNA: TGTGCCAGCAGCTTGGGTGGCAGGGCCCTTGCCTACGAGCAGTACTTC.

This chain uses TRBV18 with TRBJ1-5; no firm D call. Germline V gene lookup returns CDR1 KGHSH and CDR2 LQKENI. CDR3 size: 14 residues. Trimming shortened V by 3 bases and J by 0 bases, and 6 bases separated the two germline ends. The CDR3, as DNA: TGTGCCAGCTCACCCCAAGGTAGCAATCAGCCCCAGCATTTT. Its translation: CASSPQGSNQPQHF.

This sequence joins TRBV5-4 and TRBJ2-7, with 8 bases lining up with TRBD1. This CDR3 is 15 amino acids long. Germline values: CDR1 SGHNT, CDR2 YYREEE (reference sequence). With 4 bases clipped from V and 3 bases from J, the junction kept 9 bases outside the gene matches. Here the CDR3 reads CASSPGQGPSYEQYF. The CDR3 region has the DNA TGTGCCAGCAGCCCAGGACAGGGACCGAGCTACGAGCAGTACTTC.

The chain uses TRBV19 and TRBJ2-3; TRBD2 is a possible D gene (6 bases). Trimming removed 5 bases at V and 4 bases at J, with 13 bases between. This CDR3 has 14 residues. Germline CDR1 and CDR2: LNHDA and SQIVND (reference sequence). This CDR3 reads CASSLSGAPDTQYF. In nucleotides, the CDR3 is TGTGCCAGTAGTTTGTCGGGAGCCCCAGATACGCAGTATTTT.

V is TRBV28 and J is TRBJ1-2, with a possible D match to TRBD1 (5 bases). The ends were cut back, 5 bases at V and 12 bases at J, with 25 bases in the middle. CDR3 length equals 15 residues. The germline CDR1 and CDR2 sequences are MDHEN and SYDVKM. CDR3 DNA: TGTGCCAGCAGTGAAGTTTACCGGGACGCCACTAGGAACACCTTC. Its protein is CASSEVYRDATRNTF.

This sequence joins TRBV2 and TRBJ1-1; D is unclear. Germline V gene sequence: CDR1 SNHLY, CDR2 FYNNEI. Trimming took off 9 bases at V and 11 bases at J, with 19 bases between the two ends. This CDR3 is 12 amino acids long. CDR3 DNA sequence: TGTGCCAGTAGGGAGGGTTCATTTCGGGCTTTCTTT. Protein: CASREGSFRAFF.

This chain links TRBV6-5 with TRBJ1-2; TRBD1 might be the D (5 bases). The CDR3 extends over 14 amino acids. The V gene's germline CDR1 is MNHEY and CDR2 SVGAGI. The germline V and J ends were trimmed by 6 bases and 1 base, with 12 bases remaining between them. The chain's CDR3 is CASSPSGHNYGYTF. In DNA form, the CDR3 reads TGTGCCAGCAGCCCCTCGGGGCATAACTATGGCTACACCTTC.

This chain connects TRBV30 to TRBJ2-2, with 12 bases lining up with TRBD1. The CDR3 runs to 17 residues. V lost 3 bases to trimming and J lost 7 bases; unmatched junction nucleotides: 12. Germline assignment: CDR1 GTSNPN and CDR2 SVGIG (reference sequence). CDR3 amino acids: CAWSSGTGGKSGGELFF. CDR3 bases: TGTGCCTGGAGCTCCGGGACAGGGGGCAAAAGTGGCGGGGAGCTGTTTTTT.

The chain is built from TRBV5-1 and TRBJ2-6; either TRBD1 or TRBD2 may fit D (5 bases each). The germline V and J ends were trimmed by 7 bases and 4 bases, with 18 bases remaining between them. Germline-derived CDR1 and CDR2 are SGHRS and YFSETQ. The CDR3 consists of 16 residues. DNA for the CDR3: TGCGCCAGCCACGATGGGGGTGGGGTCGGGGCCAACGTCCTGACTTTC. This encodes CASHDGGGVGANVLTF.

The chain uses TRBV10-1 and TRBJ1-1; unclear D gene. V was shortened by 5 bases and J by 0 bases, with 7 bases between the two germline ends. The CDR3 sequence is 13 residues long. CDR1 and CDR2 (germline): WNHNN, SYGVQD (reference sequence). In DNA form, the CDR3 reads TGCGCCAGCAGTAATAACATGAACACTGAAGCTTTCTTT. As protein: CASSNNMNTEAFF.

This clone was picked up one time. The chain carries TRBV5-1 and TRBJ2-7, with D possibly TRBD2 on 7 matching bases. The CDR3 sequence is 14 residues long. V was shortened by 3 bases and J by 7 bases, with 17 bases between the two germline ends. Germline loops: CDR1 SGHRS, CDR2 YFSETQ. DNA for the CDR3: TGCGCCAGCAGCTCAATGGACAGCGGGGAGGAGCAGTACTTC. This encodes CASSSMDSGEEQYF.

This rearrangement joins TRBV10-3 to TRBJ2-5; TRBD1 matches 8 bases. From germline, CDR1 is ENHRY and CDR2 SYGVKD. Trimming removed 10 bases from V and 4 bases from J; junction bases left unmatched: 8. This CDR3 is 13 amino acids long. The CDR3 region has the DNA TGTGCCAGGGTACGTACAGGGGGAGAGACCCAGTACTTC. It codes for CARVRTGGETQYF.

This CDR3 is CAISAGGGNNEQFF. Here the CDR3 DNA reads TGTGCCATCAGTGCGGGCGGGGGGAACAATGAGCAGTTCTTC. The chain combines TRBV10-3 with TRBJ2-1; 8 bases align to TRBD2. V was clipped by 4 bases and J by 5 bases; unmatched bases: 4. Germline V gene data show CDR1 as ENHRY and CDR2 as SYGVKD. The CDR3 has 14 amino acids.